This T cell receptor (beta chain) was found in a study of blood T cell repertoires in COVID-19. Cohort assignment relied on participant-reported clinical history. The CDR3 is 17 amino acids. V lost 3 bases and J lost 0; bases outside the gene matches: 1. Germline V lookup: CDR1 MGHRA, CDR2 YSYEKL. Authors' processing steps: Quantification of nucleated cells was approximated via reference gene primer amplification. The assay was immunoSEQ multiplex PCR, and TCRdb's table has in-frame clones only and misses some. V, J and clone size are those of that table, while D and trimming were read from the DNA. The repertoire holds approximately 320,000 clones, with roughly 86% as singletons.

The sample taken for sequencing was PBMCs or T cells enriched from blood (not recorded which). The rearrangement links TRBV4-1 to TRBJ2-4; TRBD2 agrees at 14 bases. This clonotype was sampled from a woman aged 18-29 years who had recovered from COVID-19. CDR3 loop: CASSQGLAGVAKNIQYF. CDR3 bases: TGCGCCAGCAGCCAGGGACTAGCGGGAGTAGCCAAAAACATTCAGTACTTC.